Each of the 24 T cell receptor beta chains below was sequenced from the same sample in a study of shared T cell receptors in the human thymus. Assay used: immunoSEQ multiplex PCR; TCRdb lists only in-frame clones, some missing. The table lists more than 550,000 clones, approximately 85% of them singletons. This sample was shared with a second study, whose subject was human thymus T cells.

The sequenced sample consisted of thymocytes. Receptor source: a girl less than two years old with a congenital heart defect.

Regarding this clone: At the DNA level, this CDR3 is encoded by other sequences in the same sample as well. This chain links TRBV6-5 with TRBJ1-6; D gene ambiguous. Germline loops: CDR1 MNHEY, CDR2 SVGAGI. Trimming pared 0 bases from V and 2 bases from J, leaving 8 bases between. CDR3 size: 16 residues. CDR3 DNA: TGTGCCAGCAGTTACTCTTCCAGCGCCTATAATTCACCCCTCCACTTT. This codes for CASSYSSSAYNSPLHF.

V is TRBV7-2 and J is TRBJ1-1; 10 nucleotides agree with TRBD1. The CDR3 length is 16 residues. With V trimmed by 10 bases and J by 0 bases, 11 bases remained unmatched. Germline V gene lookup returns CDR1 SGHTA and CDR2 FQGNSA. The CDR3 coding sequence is TGTGCCACCCGGACAGGGGGGTTTCCTATGAACACTGAAGCTTTCTTT. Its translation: CATRTGGFPMNTEAFF.

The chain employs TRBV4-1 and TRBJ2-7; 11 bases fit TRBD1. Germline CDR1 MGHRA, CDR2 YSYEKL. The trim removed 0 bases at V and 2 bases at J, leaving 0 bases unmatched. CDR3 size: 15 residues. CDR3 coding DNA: TGCGCCAGCAGCCAAGAGGGACAGGGGGCCTACGAGCAGTACTTC. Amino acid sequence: CASSQEGQGAYEQYF.

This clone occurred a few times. This CDR3 reads CASNPWARGAGEQFF. DNA for the CDR3: TGTGCCAGCAACCCTTGGGCGCGGGGGGCGGGTGAGCAGTTCTTC. This chain joins TRBV6-5 and TRBJ2-1; 8 nucleotides match TRBD2. The junction had 14 bases not matched to a gene; V was cut back by 7 bases and J by 9 bases. The germline V gene has CDR1 MNHEY and CDR2 SVGAGI. The CDR3 runs 15 residues.

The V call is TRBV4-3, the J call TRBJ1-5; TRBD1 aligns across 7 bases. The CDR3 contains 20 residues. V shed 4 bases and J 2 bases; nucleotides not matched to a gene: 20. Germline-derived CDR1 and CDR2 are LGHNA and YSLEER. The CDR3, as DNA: TGCGCCAGCAGCCTAGTGACCGACAGGGACGCCAGAAAGGGCAATCAGCCCCAGCATTTT. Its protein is CASSLVTDRDARKGNQPQHF.

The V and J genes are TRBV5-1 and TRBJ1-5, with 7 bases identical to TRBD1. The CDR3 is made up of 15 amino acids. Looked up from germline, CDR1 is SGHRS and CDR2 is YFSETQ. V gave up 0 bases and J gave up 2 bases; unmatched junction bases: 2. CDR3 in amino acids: CASSLATGGNQPQHF. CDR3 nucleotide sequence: TGCGCCAGCAGCTTGGCCACAGGGGGCAATCAGCCCCAGCATTTT. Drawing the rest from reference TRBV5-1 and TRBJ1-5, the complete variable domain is KAGVTQTPRYLIKTRGQQVTLSCSPISGHRSVSWYQQTPGQGLQFLFEYFSETQRNKGNFPGRFSGRQFSNSRSEMNVSTLELGDSALYLCASSLATGGNQPQHFGDGTRLSIL.

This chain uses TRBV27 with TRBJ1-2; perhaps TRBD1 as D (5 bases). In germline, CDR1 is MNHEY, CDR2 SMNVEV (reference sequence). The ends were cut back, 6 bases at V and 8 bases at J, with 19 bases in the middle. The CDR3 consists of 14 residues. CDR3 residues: CASRQGQGVTGYTF. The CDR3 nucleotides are TGTGCCAGCAGGCAGGGTCAGGGCGTCACCGGCTACACCTTC.

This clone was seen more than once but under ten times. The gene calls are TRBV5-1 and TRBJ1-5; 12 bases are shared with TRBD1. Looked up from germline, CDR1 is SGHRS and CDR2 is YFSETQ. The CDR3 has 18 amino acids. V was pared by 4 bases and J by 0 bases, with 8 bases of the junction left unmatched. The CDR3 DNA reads TGCGCCAGCAGCCTAGGCGGGACAGGGGGCAATAGCAATCAGCCCCAGCATTTT. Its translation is CASSLGGTGGNSNQPQHF.

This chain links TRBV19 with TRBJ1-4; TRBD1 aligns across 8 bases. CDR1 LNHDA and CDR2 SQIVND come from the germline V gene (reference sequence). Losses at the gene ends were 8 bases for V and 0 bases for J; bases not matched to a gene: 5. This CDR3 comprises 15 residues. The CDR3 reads CASWTGRATNEKLFF. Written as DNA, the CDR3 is TGTGCCAGTTGGACAGGGAGGGCAACTAATGAAAAACTGTTTTTT.

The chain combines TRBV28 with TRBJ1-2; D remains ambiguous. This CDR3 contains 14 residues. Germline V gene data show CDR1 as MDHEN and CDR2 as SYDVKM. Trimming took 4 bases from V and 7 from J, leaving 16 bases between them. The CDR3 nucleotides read TGTGCCAGCAGTTCTCAAGACTGGCGGGTTGGCTACACCTTC. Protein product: CASSSQDWRVGYTF.

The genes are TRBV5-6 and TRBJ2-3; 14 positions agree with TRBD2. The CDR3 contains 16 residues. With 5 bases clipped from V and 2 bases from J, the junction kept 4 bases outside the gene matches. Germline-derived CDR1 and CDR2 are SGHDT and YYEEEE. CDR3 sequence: CASRRLAGGPTDTQYF. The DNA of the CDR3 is TGTGCCAGCAGAAGACTAGCGGGGGGGCCCACAGATACGCAGTATTTT. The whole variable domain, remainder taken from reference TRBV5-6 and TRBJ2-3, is DAGVTQSPTHLIKTRGQQVTLRCSPKSGHDTVSWYQQALGQGPQFIFQYYEEEERQRGNFPDRFSGHQFPNYSSELNVNALLLGDSALYLCASRRLAGGPTDTQYFGPGTRLTVL.

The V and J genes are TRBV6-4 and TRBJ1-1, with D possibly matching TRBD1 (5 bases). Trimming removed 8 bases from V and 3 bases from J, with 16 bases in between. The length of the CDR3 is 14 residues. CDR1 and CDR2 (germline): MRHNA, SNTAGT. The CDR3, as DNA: TGTGCCAGCCGGGGGGGATATGCGGACACTGAAGCTTTCTTT. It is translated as CASRGGYADTEAFF.

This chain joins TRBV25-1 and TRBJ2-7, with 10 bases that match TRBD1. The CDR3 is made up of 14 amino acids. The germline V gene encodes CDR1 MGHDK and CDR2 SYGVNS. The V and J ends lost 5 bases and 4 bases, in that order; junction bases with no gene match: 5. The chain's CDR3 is CASSLWDRGYEQYF. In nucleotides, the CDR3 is TGTGCCAGCAGTCTCTGGGACAGGGGTTACGAGCAGTACTTC.

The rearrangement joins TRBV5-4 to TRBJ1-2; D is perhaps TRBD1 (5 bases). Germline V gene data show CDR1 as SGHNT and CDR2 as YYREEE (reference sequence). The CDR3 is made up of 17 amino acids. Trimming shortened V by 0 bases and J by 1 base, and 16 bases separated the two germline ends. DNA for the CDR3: TGTGCCAGCAGCTTGGACACGGGGGGGGTAGTTAACTATGGCTACACCTTC. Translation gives CASSLDTGGVVNYGYTF. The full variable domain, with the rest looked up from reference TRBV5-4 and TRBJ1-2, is ETGVTQSPTHLIKTRGQQVTLRCSSQSGHNTVSWYQQALGQGPQFIFQYYREEENGRGNFPPRFSGLQFPNYSSELNVNALELDDSALYLCASSLDTGGVVNYGYTFGSGTRLTVV.

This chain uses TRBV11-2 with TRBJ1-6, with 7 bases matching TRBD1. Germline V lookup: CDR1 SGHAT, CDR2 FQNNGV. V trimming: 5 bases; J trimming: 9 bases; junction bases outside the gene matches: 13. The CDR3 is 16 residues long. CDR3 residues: CASSPTQTGSISPLHF. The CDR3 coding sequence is TGTGCCAGCAGCCCTACCCAGACAGGGTCGATTTCACCCCTCCACTTT.

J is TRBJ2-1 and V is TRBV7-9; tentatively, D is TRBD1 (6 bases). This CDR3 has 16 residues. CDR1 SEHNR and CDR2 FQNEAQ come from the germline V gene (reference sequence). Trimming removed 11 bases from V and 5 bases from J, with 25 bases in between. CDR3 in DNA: TGTGCCCTATTTGGGGGCCGGGGACACACACACAATGAGCAGTTCTTC. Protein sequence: CALFGGRGHTHNEQFF.

CDR3 coding DNA: TGCGCCAGCAGCGAAGCTAATGTCGGACAGGGGGTAAACACTGAAGCTTTCTTT. This translates into CASSEANVGQGVNTEAFF. This rearrangement joins TRBV4-3 to TRBJ1-1, with TRBD1 identical over 10 bases. Germline lookup yields CDR1 LGHNA and CDR2 YSLEER. Trimming took 5 bases from V and 2 from J; bases not matched to a gene: 14. This CDR3 comprises 18 residues.

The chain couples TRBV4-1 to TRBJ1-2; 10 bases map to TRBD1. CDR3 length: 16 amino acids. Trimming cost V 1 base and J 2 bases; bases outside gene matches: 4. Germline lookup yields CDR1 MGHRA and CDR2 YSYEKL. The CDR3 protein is CASSQAGQGDNYGYTF. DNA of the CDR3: TGCGCCAGCAGCCAAGCAGGACAGGGGGACAACTATGGCTACACCTTC.

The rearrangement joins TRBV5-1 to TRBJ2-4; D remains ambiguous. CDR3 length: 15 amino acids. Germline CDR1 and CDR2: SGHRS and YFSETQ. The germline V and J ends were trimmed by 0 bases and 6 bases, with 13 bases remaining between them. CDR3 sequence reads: CASSLEPGFLNIQYF. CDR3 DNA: TGCGCCAGCAGCTTGGAGCCGGGTTTTTTAAACATTCAGTACTTC.

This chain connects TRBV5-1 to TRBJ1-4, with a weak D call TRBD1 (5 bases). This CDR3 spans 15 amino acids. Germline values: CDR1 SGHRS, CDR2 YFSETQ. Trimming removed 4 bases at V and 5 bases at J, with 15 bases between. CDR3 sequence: CASSTGTDENEKLFF. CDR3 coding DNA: TGCGCCAGCAGCACGGGGACTGATGAAAATGAAAAACTGTTTTTT.

The CDR3, as DNA: TGTGCCAGCAGCTTAGAAGGGACAGTCTATGGCTACACCTTC. Translated, it gives CASSLEGTVYGYTF. This sequence joins TRBV7-8 and TRBJ1-2; 7 bases are shared with TRBD1. The ends lost 1 base at V and 4 bases at J; junction bases unmatched: 3. The CDR3 totals 14 residues. Germline assignment: CDR1 SGHVS and CDR2 FQNEAQ.

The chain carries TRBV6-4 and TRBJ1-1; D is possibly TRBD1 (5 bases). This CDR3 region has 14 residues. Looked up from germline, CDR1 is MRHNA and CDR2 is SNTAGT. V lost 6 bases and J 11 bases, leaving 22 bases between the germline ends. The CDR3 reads CASSKQPGNSTAFF. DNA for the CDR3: TGTGCCAGCAGCAAACAGCCAGGGAATAGTACGGCTTTCTTT.

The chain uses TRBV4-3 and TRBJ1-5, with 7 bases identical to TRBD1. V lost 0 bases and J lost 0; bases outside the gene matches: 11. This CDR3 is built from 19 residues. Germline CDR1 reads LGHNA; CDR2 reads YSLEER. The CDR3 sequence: CASSQDWGTEGYSNQPQHF. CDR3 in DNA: TGCGCCAGCAGCCAAGACTGGGGGACAGAAGGTTATAGCAATCAGCCCCAGCATTTT.

CDR3 sequence (DNA): TGTGCCAGCAGTGCGCGCCAAAAGAGCGGGGAGCTGTTTTTT. It is translated as CASSARQKSGELFF. The V call is TRBV2, the J call TRBJ2-2, with no clear D. CDR3 size: 14 residues. V was shortened by 4 bases and J by 7 bases, with 13 bases between the two germline ends. Looked up from germline, CDR1 is SNHLY and CDR2 is FYNNEI.